Reported below is one TCR beta chain. Its antigen is not identified. Donors included only healthy HIV-negative adults lacking recent acute infections or vaccinations. This CDR3 contains 14 residues. V lost 5 bases to trimming and J lost 5 bases, with 13 bases between them. Germline CDR1 and CDR2: MNHEY and SVGAGI. This sample stems from a study of shared clonotypes between healthy human individuals. The study's findings and limits: A reduction in generation probabilities was seen for non-shared clonotypes relative to those shared by all four donors. On the whole, naive subsets had larger estimated richness than memory subsets had.

For every subset, genomic DNA was evenly distributed across several immunoSEQ plates. Assay: immunoSEQ multiplex PCR; the TCRdb copy retains only in-frame clones and omits some. The sample yields about 1 million clones, 75% seen once. The TCR comes from a man aged 18 to 35 in good health. The V gene is TRBV6-5, the J gene TRBJ2-1, with TRBD2 as a possible D gene (7 bases). The source material was memory CD4+ T cells sorted from blood. This sample's subset: CD45RA-negative fraction. CDR3 in amino acids: CASSAGALNNEQFF. CDR3 DNA sequence: TGTGCCAGCAGTGCGGGGGCCCTTAACAATGAGCAGTTCTTC.